This TCR beta chain was profiled in a study of T cells in Graves' hyperthyroidism and ophthalmopathy. This clonotype was counted ten times or more. Its matching antigen is unknown. Lactation, pregnancy, other autoimmune disease or uncontrolled infection excluded patients. Together with thyroid ultrasound, orbital computed tomography, serum thyroxine and TRAb, clinical symptoms were used for diagnoses. The PBMCs studied were ones that came from 8 to 10 ml fresh peripheral blood. Researchers took RNA transcripts and amplified the TCR beta CDR3 regions from them. The HTBI set primed first-round TCR CDR3 RT-PCR. TCRdb reanalysed the multiplex PCR reads using MiXCR and keeps one entry per CDR3 protein. The sample lists roughly 400,000 distinct CDR3 sequences; around 16% were seen once. CDR3 length: 13 residues. Trimming pared 1 base from V and 4 bases from J, leaving 8 bases between. Study-level results: Most thyroid clonotypes expanded above 0.001 appeared in blood too.

The V call is TRBV12-3 or TRBV12-4, the J call TRBJ2-7; a possible D gene is TRBD2 (5 bases). This TCR was recovered from a woman under 30 with Graves' hyperthyroidism that later progressed to Graves' ophthalmopathy. Input material: blood. This CDR3 is CASSLGRHYEQYF. The CDR3 DNA sequence: TGTGCCAGCAGTTTAGGGAGGCATTACGAGCAGTACTTC.